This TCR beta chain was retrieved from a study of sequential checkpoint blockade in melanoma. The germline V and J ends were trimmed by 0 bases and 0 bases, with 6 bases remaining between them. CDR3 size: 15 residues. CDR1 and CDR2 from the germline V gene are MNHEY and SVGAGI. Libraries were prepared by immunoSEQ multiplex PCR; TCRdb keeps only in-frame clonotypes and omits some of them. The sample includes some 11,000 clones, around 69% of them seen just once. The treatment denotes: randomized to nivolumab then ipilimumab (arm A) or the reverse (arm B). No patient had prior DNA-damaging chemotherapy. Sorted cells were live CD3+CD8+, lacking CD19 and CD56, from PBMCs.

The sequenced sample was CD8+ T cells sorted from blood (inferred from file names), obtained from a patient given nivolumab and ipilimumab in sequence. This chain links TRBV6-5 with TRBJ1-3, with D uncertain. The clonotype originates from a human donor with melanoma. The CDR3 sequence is CASSYSANSGNTIYF. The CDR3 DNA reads TGTGCCAGCAGTTACTCAGCAAACTCTGGAAACACCATATATTTT.